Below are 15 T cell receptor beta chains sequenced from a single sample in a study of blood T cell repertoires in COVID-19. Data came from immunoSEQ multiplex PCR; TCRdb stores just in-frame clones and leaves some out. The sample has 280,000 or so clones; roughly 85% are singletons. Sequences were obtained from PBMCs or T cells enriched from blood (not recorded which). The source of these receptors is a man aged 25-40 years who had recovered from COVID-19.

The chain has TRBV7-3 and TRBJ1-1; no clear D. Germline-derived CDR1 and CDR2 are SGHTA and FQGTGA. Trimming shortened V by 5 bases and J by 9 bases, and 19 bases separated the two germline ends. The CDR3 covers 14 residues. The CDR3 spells CASSLEVEFSKAFF. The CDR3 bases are TGTGCCAGCAGCCTCGAAGTGGAGTTTTCTAAAGCTTTCTTT.

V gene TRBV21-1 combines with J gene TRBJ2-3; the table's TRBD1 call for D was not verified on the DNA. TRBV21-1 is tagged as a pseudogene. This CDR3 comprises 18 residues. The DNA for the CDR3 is TGTGCCAGCAGCTACCCAAGGGGGTGGACAGACAGCACAGATACGCAGTATTTT. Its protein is CASSYPRGWTDSTDTQYF.

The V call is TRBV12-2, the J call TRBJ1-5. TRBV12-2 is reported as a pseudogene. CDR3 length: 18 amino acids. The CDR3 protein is CASRPSSGTSYSNQPQHF. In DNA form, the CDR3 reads TGTGCAAGTCGCCCAAGCAGCGGGACATCTTATAGCAATCAGCCCCAGCATTTT.

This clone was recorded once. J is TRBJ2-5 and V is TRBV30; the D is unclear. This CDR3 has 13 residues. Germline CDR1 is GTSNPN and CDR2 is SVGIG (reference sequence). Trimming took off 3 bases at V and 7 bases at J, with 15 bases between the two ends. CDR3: CAWRPGMRGTQYF. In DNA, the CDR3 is TGTGCCTGGAGACCCGGAATGAGAGGGACCCAGTACTTC.

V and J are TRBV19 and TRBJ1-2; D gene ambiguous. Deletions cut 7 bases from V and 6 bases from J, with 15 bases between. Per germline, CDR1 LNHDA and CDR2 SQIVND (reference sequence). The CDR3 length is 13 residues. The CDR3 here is CASTTRNTHGYTF. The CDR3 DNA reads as TGTGCCAGTACTACCCGAAATACGCATGGCTACACCTTC.

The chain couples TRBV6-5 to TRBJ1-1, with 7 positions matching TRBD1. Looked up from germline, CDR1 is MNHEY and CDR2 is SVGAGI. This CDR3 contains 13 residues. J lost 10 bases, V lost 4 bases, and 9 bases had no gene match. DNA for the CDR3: TGTGCCAGCAGTTTTGACAGGGCGTCAAGAGCTTTCTTT. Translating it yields CASSFDRASRAFF.

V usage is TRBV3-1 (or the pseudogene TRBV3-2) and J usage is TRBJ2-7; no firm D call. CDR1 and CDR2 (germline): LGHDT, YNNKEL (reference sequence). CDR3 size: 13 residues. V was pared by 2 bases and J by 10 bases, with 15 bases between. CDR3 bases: TGTGCCAGCAGCCAATCAACCGAGGATTTCCAGTACTTC. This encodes CASSQSTEDFQYF.

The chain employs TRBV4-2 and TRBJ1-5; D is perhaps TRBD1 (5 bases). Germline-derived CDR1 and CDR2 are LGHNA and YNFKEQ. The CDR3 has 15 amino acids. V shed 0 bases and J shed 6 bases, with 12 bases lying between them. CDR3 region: CASSQDVGGPQPQHF. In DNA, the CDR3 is TGTGCCAGCAGCCAAGATGTCGGGGGACCTCAGCCCCAGCATTTT.

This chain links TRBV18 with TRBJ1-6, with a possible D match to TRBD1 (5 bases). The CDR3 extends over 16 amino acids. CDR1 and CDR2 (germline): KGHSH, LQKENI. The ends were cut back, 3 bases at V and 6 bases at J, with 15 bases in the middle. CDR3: CASSPTITGLNSPLHF. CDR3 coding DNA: TGTGCCAGCTCACCGACAATAACAGGCCTTAATTCACCCCTCCACTTT.

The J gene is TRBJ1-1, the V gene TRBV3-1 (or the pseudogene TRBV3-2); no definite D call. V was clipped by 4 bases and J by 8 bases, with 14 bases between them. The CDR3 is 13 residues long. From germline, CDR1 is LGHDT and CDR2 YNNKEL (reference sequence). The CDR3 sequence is CASSPGRPTEAFF. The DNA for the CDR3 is TGTGCCAGCAGCCCAGGTAGGCCCACCGAAGCTTTCTTT.

DNA of the CDR3: TGTGCCAGCAGTGACCCGGGGACAAACTATGGCTACACCTTC. Its protein is CASSDPGTNYGYTF. The chain carries TRBV6-1 and TRBJ1-2; TRBD1 is a possible D gene (6 bases). Per germline, CDR1 MNHNS and CDR2 SASEGT. V lost 3 bases, J lost 2 bases, and 10 bases lay in between. CDR3 length equals 14 residues.

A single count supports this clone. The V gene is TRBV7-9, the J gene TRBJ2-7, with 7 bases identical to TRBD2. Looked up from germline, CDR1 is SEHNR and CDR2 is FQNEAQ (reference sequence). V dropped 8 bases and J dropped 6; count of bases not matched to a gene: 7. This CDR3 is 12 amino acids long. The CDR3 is CASGRGVAEQYF. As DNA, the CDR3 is TGTGCCAGCGGCCGGGGGGTGGCCGAGCAGTACTTC.

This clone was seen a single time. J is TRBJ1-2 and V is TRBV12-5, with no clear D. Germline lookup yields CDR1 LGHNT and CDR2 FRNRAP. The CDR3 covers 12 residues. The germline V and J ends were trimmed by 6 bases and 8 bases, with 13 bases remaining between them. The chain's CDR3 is CASGQSGWGYTF. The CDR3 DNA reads TGTGCTAGTGGCCAGAGCGGATGGGGCTACACCTTC.

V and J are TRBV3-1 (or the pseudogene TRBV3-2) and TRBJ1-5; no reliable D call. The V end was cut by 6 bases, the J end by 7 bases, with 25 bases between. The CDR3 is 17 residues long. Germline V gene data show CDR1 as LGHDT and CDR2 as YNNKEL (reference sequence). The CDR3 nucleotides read TGTGCCAGCAGGAACAAAATGACGGTCTCGGGGAAGCAGCCCCAGCATTTT. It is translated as CASRNKMTVSGKQPQHF.

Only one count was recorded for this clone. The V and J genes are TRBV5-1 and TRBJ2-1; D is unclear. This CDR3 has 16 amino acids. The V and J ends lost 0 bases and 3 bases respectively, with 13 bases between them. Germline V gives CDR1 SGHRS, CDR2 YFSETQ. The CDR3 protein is CASSLVAGTGYNEQFF. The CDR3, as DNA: TGCGCCAGCAGCTTGGTCGCCGGTACCGGCTACAATGAGCAGTTCTTC. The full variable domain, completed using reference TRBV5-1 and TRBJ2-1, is KAGVTQTPRYLIKTRGQQVTLSCSPISGHRSVSWYQQTPGQGLQFLFEYFSETQRNKGNFPGRFSGRQFSNSRSEMNVSTLELGDSALYLCASSLVAGTGYNEQFFGPGTRLTVL.